A single sample is the source of the 23 T cell receptor beta chains below, sequenced in a study of blood T cell repertoires in COVID-19 (dated by TCRdb to the early 2020s). The library was generated by the immunoSEQ multiplex PCR assay. Entries here come from immuneACCESS through TCRdb and include only in-frame sequences with V and J called. Some clones fail to appear in such tables; in the studies checked, an unresolved V gene covers under half of the shortfall, and the cause of the remainder is unknown. This sample comprises about 240,000 clones, 85% to 90% of them detected only once. The ten largest account for 0.9% to 1% of the sample. Source material: peripheral blood. The source is a middle-aged woman who had recovered from COVID-19.

The gene calls are TRBV7-3 and TRBJ2-1; TRBD2 might be the D (6 bases). The V end lost 5 bases, the J end lost 2 bases, and 13 bases lay between the germline ends. CDR1 SGHTA and CDR2 FQGTGA come from the germline V gene. CDR3 size: 15 residues. The DNA of the CDR3 is TGTGCCAGCAGCCCTGGCGGGGACGCCTACAATGAGCAGTTCTTC. Protein: CASSPGGDAYNEQFF.

The rearrangement links TRBV18 to TRBJ2-2; a possible D gene is TRBD2 (5 bases). Trimming shortened V by 4 bases and J by 5 bases, and 17 bases separated the two germline ends. This CDR3 is 16 amino acids long. CDR1 and CDR2 from the germline V gene are KGHSH and LQKENI. CDR3 loop: CASSQTNTPGTGELFF. In nucleotides, the CDR3 is TGTGCCAGCTCACAAACCAACACCCCGGGGACCGGGGAGCTGTTTTTT.

The J gene is TRBJ2-5, the V gene TRBV30, with 9 bases fitting TRBD2. With V trimmed by 2 bases and J by 5 bases, 12 bases remained unmatched. The CDR3 is 16 residues long. CDR1 and CDR2 (germline): GTSNPN, SVGIG (reference sequence). This CDR3 is CAWSPWGSGRWETQYF. The CDR3 coding sequence is TGTGCCTGGAGTCCCTGGGGTAGCGGGAGATGGGAGACCCAGTACTTC.

This rearrangement joins TRBV7-2 to TRBJ2-1; D might be TRBD2 (6 bases). V was cut by 5 bases and J by 9 bases, with 17 bases left in between. Looked up from germline, CDR1 is SGHTA and CDR2 is FQGNSA. The CDR3 has 14 residues. The CDR3 nucleotides are TGTGCCAGCAGCCCAGCGCGGGGCCGGGGTGAGCAGTTCTTC. Encoded protein: CASSPARGRGEQFF.

The J gene is TRBJ1-2, the V gene TRBV12-3 or TRBV12-4; no clear D. The V and J ends lost 6 bases and 2 bases respectively, with 10 bases between them. CDR3 length equals 13 residues. The CDR3 is CASRPDGNYGYTF. The DNA of the CDR3 is TGTGCCAGCAGACCCGACGGGAACTATGGCTACACCTTC.

The chain recombines TRBV11-3 with TRBJ2-3; TRBD2 matches 7 bases. Germline CDR1 is SGHNT and CDR2 is YENEEA. V shed 3 bases, J shed 2 bases, and the junction held 2 bases outside the gene matches. The CDR3 sequence is 14 residues long. The CDR3 region is CASSLGGTTDTQYF. In nucleotides, the CDR3 is TGTGCCAGCAGCTTGGGGGGGACCACAGATACGCAGTATTTT.

This clone appeared once. This sequence joins TRBV14 and TRBJ2-6; 7 nucleotides align to TRBD2. Per germline, CDR1 SGHDN and CDR2 FVKESK. V shed 8 bases and J 10 bases; nucleotides not matched to a gene: 5. This CDR3 contains 12 residues. CDR3 in amino acids: CASPGLPNVLTF. Written as DNA, the CDR3 is TGTGCCAGCCCGGGACTACCTAACGTCCTGACTTTC.

The CDR3 DNA reads TGTGCCAGCAGCCAACGCAGGGGGGCCATGAACACTGAAGCTTTCTTT. Its protein is CASSQRRGAMNTEAFF. The V gene is TRBV3-1 (or the pseudogene TRBV3-2), the J gene TRBJ1-1; 7 nucleotides match TRBD1. The germline CDR1 and CDR2 sequences are LGHDT and YNNKEL (reference sequence). The CDR3 extends over 16 amino acids. V was clipped by 2 bases and J by 0 bases; unmatched bases: 6.

The chain links TRBV6-2 or TRBV6-3 to TRBJ2-5; tentatively, D is TRBD2 (8 bases). The CDR3 length is 16 residues. Germline assignment: CDR1 MNHEY and CDR2 SVGEGT. Trimming stripped 2 bases from V and 4 bases from J, with 17 bases between. This CDR3 reads CASSYPGGGGGETQYF. The CDR3 DNA follows: TGTGCCAGCAGTTACCCGGGAGGGGGCGGAGGAGAGACCCAGTACTTC.

The genes are TRBV29-1 and TRBJ1-4; 8 bases fit TRBD1. V was clipped by 7 bases and J by 0 bases; unmatched bases: 7. This CDR3 has 15 residues. Looked up from germline, CDR1 is SQVTM and CDR2 is ANQGSEA. The CDR3 region is CSATGVGATNEKLFF. The CDR3 DNA is TGCAGCGCGACAGGGGTGGGCGCAACTAATGAAAAACTGTTTTTT.

The chain recombines TRBV5-1 with TRBJ1-2; D possibly corresponds to TRBD1 (5 bases). V was shortened by 4 bases and J by 4 bases, with 17 bases between the two germline ends. The CDR3 has 15 residues. Looked up from germline, CDR1 is SGHRS and CDR2 is YFSETQ. CDR3 protein: CASSPEPGLAYGYTF. The CDR3 bases are TGCGCCAGCAGCCCAGAACCGGGACTGGCCTATGGCTACACCTTC.

This chain joins TRBV27 and TRBJ1-2, with TRBD1 identical over 8 bases. The germline CDR1 and CDR2 sequences are MNHEY and SMNVEV (reference sequence). The CDR3 is 15 residues long. After removal of 5 bases from V and 4 bases from J, the junction contained 9 bases not matched to a gene. CDR3 loop: CASSLQEGQAYGYTF. Here the CDR3 DNA reads TGTGCCAGCAGTCTACAGGAGGGACAGGCCTATGGCTACACCTTC.

This clone was recorded a few times. J is TRBJ1-5 and V is TRBV12-5, with D unclear. CDR1 and CDR2 from the germline V gene are LGHNT and FRNRAP. CDR3 length equals 15 residues. The V end was cut by 0 bases, the J end by 4 bases, with 10 bases between. CDR3 amino acids: CASGLVESGNQPQHF. In DNA, the CDR3 is TGTGCTAGTGGTTTGGTAGAGTCGGGGAATCAGCCCCAGCATTTT.

J is TRBJ2-7 and V is TRBV3-1 (or the pseudogene TRBV3-2), with D possibly being TRBD1 (5 bases). Germline loops: CDR1 LGHDT, CDR2 YNNKEL (reference sequence). V was shortened by 0 bases and J by 7 bases, with 10 bases between the two germline ends. The CDR3 runs to 13 residues. The CDR3 protein is CASSQDGAGEQYV. CDR3 sequence (DNA): TGTGCCAGCAGCCAAGATGGGGCAGGGGAGCAGTACGTC.

This sequence joins TRBV11-1 and TRBJ1-1, with D tentatively TRBD1 (5 bases). The CDR3 is 16 residues long. The V end lost 0 bases, the J end lost 1 base, and 12 bases lay between the germline ends. Germline CDR1 SGHAT, CDR2 FQDESV (reference sequence). CDR3 sequence reads: CASSLAPGLPNTEAFF. CDR3 DNA: TGTGCCAGCAGCTTAGCGCCGGGACTGCCGAACACTGAAGCTTTCTTT.

J is TRBJ1-2 and V is TRBV5-1; 7 positions match TRBD1. The CDR3 runs 13 residues. Trimming cost V 1 base and J 12 bases; bases outside gene matches: 9. Germline values: CDR1 SGHRS, CDR2 YFSETQ. CDR3 protein: CASSLPGQALHTF. The CDR3 DNA reads as TGCGCCAGCAGCTTGCCCGGACAGGCCCTCCACACCTTC.

The CDR3 loop reads CASSPRGRRGGGAYEQYV. Here the CDR3 DNA reads TGTGCCAGCAGTCCCCGGGGTAGAAGGGGCGGGGGCGCCTACGAGCAGTACGTC. The chain recombines TRBV7-9 with TRBJ2-7; a possible D gene is TRBD2 (7 bases). Trimming left V 6 bases short and J 2 bases short, with 26 bases between. Germline-derived CDR1 and CDR2 are SEHNR and FQNEAQ (reference sequence). This CDR3 region has 18 residues.

The chain employs TRBV5-6 and TRBJ1-4; TRBD1 matches 7 bases. The V and J ends lost 4 bases and 0 bases, in that order; junction bases with no gene match: 9. The CDR3 loop spans 17 amino acids. Per germline, CDR1 SGHDT and CDR2 YYEEEE. CDR3 in DNA: TGTGCCAGCAGCCAACAGGGGAAGGGGGCAACTAATGAAAAACTGTTTTTT. Translation gives CASSQQGKGATNEKLFF.

The gene calls are TRBV7-3 and TRBJ2-6; D is undetermined. Germline V lookup: CDR1 SGHTA, CDR2 FQGTGA. V lost 5 bases, J lost 4 bases, and 9 bases lay in between. The CDR3 covers 14 residues. The CDR3 coding sequence is TGTGCCAGCAGCCCCCCCGGGGGGGCCAACGTCCTGACTTTC. It yields the protein CASSPPGGANVLTF. The full variable domain, completed using reference TRBV7-3 and TRBJ2-6, is GAGVSQTPSNKVTEKGKYVELRCDPISGHTALYWYRQSLGQGPEFLIYFQGTGAADDSGLPNDRFFAVRPEGSVSTLKIQRTERGDSAVYLCASSPPGGANVLTFGAGSRLTVL.

The CDR3 sequence is CASRTGTGGGYTF. DNA for the CDR3: TGTGCCAGCAGAACCGGGACAGGGGGCGGCTACACCTTC. V and J are TRBV12-3 or TRBV12-4 and TRBJ1-2; TRBD1 matches 12 bases. This CDR3 is 13 amino acids long. V dropped 6 bases and J dropped 8; count of bases not matched to a gene: 4.

The chain has TRBV5-5 and TRBJ1-5; 8 bases align to TRBD1. The CDR3 covers 16 residues. The germline CDR1 and CDR2 sequences are SGHKS and YYEKEE (reference sequence). Trimming cost V 2 bases and J 2 bases; bases outside gene matches: 6. DNA for the CDR3: TGTGCCAGCAGCTTTGTGACAGGGGCGCGCAATCAGCCCCAGCATTTT. Protein sequence: CASSFVTGARNQPQHF.

The gene calls are TRBV9 and TRBJ2-5, with 11 positions matching TRBD2. Trimming cost V 0 bases and J 2 bases; bases outside gene matches: 6. Germline CDR1 and CDR2: SGDLS and YYNGEE. This CDR3 has 17 amino acids. CDR3 coding DNA: TGTGCCAGCAGCGTAGCCATATTAGCGGGAGGGCAAGAGACCCAGTACTTC. This gives the protein CASSVAILAGGQETQYF.

The genes are TRBV7-3 and TRBJ2-7, with 11 positions matching TRBD1. The CDR3 covers 14 residues. The ends lost 1 base at V and 7 bases at J; junction bases unmatched: 3. The germline V gene encodes CDR1 SGHTA and CDR2 FQGTGA. Here the CDR3 DNA reads TGTGCCAGCAGCTTAATGGGGACAGGGGGTGAGCAGTACTTC. Translating gives CASSLMGTGGEQYF.